This TCR beta chain is from a study of cytomegalovirus exposure and HLA in healthy donors. Findings of the study overall: Many donors shared some public TCRs, even though most TCR sequences were rare.

This clone was recorded a few times. What it binds is not known. 60 Vbeta and 13 Jbeta primers were used in PCR. TCRdb keeps only in-frame clones here, not all; method: immunoSEQ multiplex PCR. The sample shows 150,000 to 200,000 clones, roughly 80% of them seen only once. The origin of this receptor is a male donor in good health and CMV-seronegative. The specimen sequenced was PBMCs.

For the CDR3, the DNA is TGCGCCAGCAGCCATCTCTTCAACAGGGGGCGGAAACTGTTTTTT. The encoded protein is CASSHLFNRGRKLFF. This chain joins TRBV4-3 and TRBJ1-4, with TRBD1 matching over 9 bases. In germline, CDR1 is LGHNA, CDR2 YSLEER. The V and J ends lost 3 bases and 11 bases, in that order; junction bases with no gene match: 10. The CDR3 has 15 residues.